This TCR beta chain stems from a study of blood T cell repertoires in COVID-19. Study summary: Sources were T cells, B-cell-depleted T cells, or PBMCs; the material itself was cDNA or gDNA.

Assay: immunoSEQ multiplex PCR; the TCRdb copy retains only in-frame clones and omits some. The data contain about 49,000 clones, approximately 82% of them seen just once; the ten biggest clones take up over 10%. The CDR3 extends over 15 amino acids. Trimming stripped 3 bases from V and 1 base from J, with 7 bases between. CDR1 is MNHEY, CDR2 SMNVEV, per germline (reference sequence). This chain uses TRBV27 with TRBJ1-6; D is uncertain. The sequenced sample was peripheral blood. This clonotype originated in a human donor in a cohort sampled during active COVID-19. The CDR3 reads CASSFVQSYNSPLHF. Written as DNA, the CDR3 is TGTGCCAGCAGTTTCGTCCAGTCCTATAATTCACCCCTCCACTTT.